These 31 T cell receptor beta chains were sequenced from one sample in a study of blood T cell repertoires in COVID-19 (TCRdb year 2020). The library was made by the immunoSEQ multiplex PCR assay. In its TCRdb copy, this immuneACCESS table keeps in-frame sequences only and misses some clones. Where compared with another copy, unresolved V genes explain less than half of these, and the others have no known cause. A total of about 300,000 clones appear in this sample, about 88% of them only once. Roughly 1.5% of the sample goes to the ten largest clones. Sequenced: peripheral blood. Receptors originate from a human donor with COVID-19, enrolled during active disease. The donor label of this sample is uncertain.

The CDR3 DNA sequence: TGTGCCAGCAGCGCCGGGTCCTATAGCAATCAGCCCCAGCATTTT. Protein sequence: CASSAGSYSNQPQHF. This chain joins TRBV21-1 and TRBJ1-5. TRBV21-1 is a known pseudogene. This CDR3 is 15 amino acids long.

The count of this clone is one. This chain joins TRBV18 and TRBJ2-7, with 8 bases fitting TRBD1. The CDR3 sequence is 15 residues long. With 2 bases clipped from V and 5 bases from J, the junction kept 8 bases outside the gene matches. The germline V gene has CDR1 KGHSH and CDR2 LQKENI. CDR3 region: CASSPSQGAPHEQYF. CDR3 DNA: TGTGCCAGCTCACCATCCCAGGGGGCGCCCCACGAGCAGTACTTC.

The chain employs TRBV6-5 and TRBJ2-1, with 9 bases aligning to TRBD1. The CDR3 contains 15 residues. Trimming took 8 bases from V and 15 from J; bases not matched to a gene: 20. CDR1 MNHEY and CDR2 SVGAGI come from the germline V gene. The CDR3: CASRATWDRANERFF. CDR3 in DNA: TGTGCCAGCCGGGCTACGTGGGACAGGGCGAATGAGAGGTTCTTC.

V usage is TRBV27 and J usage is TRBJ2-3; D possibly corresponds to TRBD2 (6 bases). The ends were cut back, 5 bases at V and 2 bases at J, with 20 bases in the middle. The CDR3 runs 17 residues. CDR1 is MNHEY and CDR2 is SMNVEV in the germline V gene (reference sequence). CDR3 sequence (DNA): TGTGCCAGCAGTCATTCCGGGACTTCCTCCGCCACAGATACGCAGTATTTT. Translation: CASSHSGTSSATDTQYF.

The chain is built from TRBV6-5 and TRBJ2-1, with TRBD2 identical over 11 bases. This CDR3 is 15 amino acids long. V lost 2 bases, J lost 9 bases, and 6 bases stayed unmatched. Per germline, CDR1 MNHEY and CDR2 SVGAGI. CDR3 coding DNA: TGTGCCAGCAGTTACATCACTAGCGGGAGTAGTGAGCAGTTCTTC. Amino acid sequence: CASSYITSGSSEQFF.

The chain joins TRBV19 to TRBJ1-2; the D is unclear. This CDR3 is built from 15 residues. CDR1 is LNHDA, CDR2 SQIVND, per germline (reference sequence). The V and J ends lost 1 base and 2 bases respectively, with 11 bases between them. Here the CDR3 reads CASSIAGGRNYGYTF. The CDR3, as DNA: TGTGCCAGTAGTATAGCGGGAGGGAGGAACTATGGCTACACCTTC.

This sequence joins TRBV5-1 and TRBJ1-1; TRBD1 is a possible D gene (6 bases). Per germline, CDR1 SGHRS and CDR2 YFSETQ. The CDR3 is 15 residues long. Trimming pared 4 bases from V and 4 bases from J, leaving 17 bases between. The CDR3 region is CASSLGASIGTEAFF. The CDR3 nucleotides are TGCGCCAGCAGCCTGGGGGCCTCGATCGGCACTGAAGCTTTCTTT.

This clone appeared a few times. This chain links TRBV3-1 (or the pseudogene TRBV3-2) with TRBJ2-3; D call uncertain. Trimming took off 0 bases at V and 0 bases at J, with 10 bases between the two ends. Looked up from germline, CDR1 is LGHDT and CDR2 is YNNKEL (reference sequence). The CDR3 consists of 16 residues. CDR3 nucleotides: TGTGCCAGCAGCCAAGACCCAGGCCCTAGCACAGATACGCAGTATTTT. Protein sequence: CASSQDPGPSTDTQYF.

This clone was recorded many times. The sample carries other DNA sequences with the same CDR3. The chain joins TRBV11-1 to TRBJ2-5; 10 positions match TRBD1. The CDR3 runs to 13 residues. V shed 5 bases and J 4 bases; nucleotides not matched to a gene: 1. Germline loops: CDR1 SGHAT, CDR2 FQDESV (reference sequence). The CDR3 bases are TGTGCCAGCAGCAGGGACAGGGGAGAGACCCAGTACTTC. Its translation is CASSRDRGETQYF.

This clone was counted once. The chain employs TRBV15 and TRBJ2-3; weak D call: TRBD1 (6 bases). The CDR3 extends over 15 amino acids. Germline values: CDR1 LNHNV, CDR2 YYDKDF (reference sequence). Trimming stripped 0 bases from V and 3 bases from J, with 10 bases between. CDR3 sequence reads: CATSRDRQGTDTQYF. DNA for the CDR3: TGTGCCACCAGCAGAGATCGGCAGGGGACAGATACGCAGTATTTT.

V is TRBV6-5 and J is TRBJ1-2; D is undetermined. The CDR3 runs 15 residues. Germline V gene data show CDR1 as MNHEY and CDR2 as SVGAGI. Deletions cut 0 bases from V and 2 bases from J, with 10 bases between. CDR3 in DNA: TGTGCCAGCAGTTACTCGATCCCAGAAAACTATGGCTACACCTTC. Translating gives CASSYSIPENYGYTF.

CDR3 protein: CASSMVGDRNPGELFF. The CDR3 bases are TGTGCCAGCAGTATGGTCGGGGACAGGAATCCCGGGGAGCTGTTTTTT. The chain recombines TRBV27 with TRBJ2-2, with 8 bases aligning to TRBD1. The CDR3 extends over 16 amino acids. The V and J ends lost 5 bases and 6 bases, in that order; junction bases with no gene match: 11. Germline CDR1 and CDR2: MNHEY and SMNVEV (reference sequence).

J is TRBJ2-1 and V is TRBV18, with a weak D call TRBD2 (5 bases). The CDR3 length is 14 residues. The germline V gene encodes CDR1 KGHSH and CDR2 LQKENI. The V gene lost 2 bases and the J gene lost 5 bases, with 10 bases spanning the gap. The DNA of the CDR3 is TGTGCCAGCTCACCATCACGGGAAGACAATGAGCAGTTCTTC. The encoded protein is CASSPSREDNEQFF.

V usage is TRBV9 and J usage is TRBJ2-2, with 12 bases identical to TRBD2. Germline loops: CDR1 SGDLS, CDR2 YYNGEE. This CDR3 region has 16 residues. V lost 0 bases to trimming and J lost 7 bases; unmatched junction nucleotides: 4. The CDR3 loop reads CASSVGTSGIGGELFF. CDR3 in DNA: TGTGCCAGCAGCGTAGGGACTAGCGGGATTGGCGGGGAGCTGTTTTTT.

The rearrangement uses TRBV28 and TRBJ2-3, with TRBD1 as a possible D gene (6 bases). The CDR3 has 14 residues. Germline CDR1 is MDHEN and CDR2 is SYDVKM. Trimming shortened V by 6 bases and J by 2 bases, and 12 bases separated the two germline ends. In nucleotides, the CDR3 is TGTGCCAGCAGATTCGGACAGCCCACAGATACGCAGTATTTT. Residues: CASRFGQPTDTQYF. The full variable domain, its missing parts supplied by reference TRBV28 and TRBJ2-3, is DVKVTQSSRYLVKRTGEKVFLECVQDMDHENMFWYRQDPGLGLRLIYFSYDVKMKEKGDIPEGYSVSREKKERFSLILESASTNQTSMYLCASRFGQPTDTQYFGPGTRLTVL.

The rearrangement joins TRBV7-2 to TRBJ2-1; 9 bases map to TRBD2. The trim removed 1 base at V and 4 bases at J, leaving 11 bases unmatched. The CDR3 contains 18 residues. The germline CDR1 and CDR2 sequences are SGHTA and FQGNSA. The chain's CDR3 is CASSLVSAGGAVYNEQFF. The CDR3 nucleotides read TGTGCCAGCAGCTTAGTATCGGCGGGAGGGGCTGTATACAATGAGCAGTTCTTC.

The chain's CDR3 is CASSFLASGRNNEQFF. DNA of the CDR3: TGTGCCAGCAGCTTTTTGGCGAGCGGGAGAAACAATGAGCAGTTCTTC. The J gene is TRBJ2-1, the V gene TRBV11-3; TRBD2 matches 8 bases. V lost 3 bases to trimming and J lost 5 bases; unmatched junction nucleotides: 9. Germline lookup yields CDR1 SGHNT and CDR2 YENEEA. The CDR3 loop spans 16 amino acids.

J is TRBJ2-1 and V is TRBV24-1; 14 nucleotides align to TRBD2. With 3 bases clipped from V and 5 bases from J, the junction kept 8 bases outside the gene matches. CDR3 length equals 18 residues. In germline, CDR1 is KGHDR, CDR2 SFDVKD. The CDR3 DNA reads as TGTGCCACCAGTGATGCCCCGGGACTAGCGGGAGTTCACAATGAGCAGTTCTTC. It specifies CATSDAPGLAGVHNEQFF.

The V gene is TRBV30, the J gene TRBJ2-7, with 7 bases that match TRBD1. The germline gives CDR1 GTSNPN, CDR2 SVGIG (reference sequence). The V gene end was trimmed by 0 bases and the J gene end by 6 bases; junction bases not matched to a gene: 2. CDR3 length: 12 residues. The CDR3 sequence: CAWSVQGFEQYF. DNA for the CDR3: TGTGCCTGGAGTGTACAGGGGTTCGAGCAGTACTTC.

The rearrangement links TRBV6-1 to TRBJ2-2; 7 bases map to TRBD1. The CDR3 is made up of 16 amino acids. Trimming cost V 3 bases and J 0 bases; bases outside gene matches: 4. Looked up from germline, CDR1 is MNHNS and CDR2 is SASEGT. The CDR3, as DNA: TGTGCCAGCAGTGATTTCGGGACAGCGAACACCGGGGAGCTGTTTTTT. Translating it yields CASSDFGTANTGELFF.

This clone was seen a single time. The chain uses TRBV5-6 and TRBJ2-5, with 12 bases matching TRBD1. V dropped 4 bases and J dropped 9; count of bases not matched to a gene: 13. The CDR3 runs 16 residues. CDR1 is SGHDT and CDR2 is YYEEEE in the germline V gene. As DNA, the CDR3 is TGTGCCAGCAGCGGATTGGGACAGGGGGCCACCGAGGCCCAGTACTTC. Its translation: CASSGLGQGATEAQYF.

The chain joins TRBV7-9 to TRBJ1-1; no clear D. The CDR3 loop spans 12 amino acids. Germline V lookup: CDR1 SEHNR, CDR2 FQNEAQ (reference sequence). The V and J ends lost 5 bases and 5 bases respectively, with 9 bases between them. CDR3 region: CASSRDKTEAFF. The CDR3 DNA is TGTGCCAGCAGCCGTGACAAGACTGAAGCTTTCTTT.

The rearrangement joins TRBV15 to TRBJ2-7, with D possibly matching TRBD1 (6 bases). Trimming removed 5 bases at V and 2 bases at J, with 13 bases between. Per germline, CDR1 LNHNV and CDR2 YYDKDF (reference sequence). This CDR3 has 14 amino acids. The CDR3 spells CATSPLRGPYEQYF. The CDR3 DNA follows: TGTGCCACCAGCCCACTCAGGGGCCCCTACGAGCAGTACTTC.

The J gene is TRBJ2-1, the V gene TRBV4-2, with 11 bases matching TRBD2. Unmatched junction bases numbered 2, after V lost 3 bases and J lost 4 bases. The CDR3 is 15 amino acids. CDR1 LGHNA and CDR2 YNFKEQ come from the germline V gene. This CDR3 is CASSQGTSGYNEQFF. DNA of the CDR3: TGTGCCAGCAGCCAGGGGACTAGCGGTTACAATGAGCAGTTCTTC.

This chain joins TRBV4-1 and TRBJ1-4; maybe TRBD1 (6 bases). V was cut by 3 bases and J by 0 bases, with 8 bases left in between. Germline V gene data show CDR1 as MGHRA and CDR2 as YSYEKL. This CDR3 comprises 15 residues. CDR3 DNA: TGCGCCAGCAGCCATACAGGGACAACTAATGAAAAACTGTTTTTT. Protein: CASSHTGTTNEKLFF.

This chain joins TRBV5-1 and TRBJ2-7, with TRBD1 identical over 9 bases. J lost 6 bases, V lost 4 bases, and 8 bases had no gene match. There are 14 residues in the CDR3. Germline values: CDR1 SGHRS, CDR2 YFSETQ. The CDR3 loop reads CASSLGQGSREQYF. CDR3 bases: TGCGCCAGCAGCCTGGGACAGGGAAGTCGCGAGCAGTACTTC. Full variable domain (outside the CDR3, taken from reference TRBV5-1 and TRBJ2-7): KAGVTQTPRYLIKTRGQQVTLSCSPISGHRSVSWYQQTPGQGLQFLFEYFSETQRNKGNFPGRFSGRQFSNSRSEMNVSTLELGDSALYLCASSLGQGSREQYFGPGTRLTVT.

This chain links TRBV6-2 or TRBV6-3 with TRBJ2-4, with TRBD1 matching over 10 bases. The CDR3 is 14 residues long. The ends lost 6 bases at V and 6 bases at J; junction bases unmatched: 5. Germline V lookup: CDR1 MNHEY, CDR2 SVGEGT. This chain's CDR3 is CASSPDRGLNIQYF. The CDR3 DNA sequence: TGTGCCAGCAGCCCTGACAGGGGGCTAAACATTCAGTACTTC.

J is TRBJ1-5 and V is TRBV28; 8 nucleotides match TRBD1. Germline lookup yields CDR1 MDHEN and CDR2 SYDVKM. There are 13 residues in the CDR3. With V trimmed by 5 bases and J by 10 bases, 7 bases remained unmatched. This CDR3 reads CASSEDRGGPQHF. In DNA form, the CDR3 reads TGTGCCAGCAGTGAAGACAGGGGAGGACCCCAGCATTTT.

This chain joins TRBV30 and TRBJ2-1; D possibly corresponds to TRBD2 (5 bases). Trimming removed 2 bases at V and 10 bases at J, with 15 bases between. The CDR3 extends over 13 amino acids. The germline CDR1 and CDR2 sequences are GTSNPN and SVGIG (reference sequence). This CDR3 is CAWSPRVRGEQFF. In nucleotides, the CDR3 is TGTGCCTGGAGTCCGCGTGTGAGAGGGGAGCAGTTCTTC.

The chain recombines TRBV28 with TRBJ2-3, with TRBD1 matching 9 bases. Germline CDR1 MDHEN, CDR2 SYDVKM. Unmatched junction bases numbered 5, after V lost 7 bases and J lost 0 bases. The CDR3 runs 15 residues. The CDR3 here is CASILGTGSTDTQYF. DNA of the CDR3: TGTGCCAGCATCCTAGGGACAGGGAGCACAGATACGCAGTATTTT.

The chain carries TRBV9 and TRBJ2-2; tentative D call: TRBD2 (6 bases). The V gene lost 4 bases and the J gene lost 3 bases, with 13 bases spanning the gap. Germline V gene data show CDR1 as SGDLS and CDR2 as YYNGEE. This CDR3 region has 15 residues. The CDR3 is CASSRPGLDTGELFF. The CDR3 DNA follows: TGTGCCAGCAGCCGCCCGGGACTCGACACCGGGGAGCTGTTTTTT. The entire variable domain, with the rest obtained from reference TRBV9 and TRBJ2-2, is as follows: DSGVTQTPKHLITATGQRVTLRCSPRSGDLSVYWYQQSLDQGLQFLIQYYNGEERAKGNILERFSAQQFPDLHSELNLSSLELGDSALYFCASSRPGLDTGELFFGEGSRLTVL.